This T cell receptor (beta chain) appears in the sequencing data of a study of blood T cell repertoires in COVID-19. About the study: Samples came from the United States, Italy and Spain, spanning acute and convalescent COVID-19.

Profiled with immunoSEQ multiplex PCR; TCRdb holds only in-frame clones, not every one. The data show 200,000 to 250,000 clones, 84% seen once. Living in 24 US areas, the participants were between 18 and 89 years of age. Symptom resolution, clearance, or two negative PCRs marked donors in Cohort 3 as recovered. The TCR was taken from a woman in her thirties or forties who had recovered from COVID-19. The sequenced material came from PBMCs or T cells enriched from blood (not recorded which).

The CDR3 DNA sequence: TGTGCCAGCAGCCCTCCCCGTGGAGGGCTGGATACGCAGTATTTT. It specifies CASSPPRGGLDTQYF. The chain is built from TRBV11-3 and TRBJ2-3; the D gene is possibly TRBD2 (6 bases). CDR3 size: 15 residues. The germline gives CDR1 SGHNT, CDR2 YENEEA. Between the trimmed V and J ends, which lost 5 bases and 6 bases, there was a span of 18 bases.